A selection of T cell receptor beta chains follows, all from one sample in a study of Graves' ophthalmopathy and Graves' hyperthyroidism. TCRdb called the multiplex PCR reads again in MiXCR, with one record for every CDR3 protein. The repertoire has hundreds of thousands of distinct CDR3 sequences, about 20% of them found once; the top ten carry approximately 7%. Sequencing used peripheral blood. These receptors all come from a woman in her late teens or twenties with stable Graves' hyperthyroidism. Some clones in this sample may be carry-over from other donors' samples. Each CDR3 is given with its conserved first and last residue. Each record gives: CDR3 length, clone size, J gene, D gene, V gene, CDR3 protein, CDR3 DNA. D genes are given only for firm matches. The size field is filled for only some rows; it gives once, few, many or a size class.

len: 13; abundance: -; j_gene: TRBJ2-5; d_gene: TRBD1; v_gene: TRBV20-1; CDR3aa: CSASLGQSGTQYF; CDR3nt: TGCAGTGCTAGCCTGGGACAGTCCGGGACCCAGTACTTC
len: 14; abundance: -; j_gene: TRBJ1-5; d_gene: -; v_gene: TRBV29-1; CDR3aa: CSDPQGLGNQPQHF; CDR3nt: TGCAGCGACCCACAGGGATTAGGAAATCAGCCCCAGCATTTT
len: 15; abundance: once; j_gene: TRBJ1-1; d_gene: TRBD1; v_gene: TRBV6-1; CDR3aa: CASRPGTGRGSEAFF; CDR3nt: TGTGCCAGCAGACCCGGGACAGGGCGGGGGTCTGAAGCTTTCTTT
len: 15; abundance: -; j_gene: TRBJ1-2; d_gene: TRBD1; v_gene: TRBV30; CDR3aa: CAWSFAGGKSYGYTF; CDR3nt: TGTGCCTGGAGTTTTGCAGGGGGCAAGTCCTATGGCTACACCTTC
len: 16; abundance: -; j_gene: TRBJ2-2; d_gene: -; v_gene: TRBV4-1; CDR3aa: CASSQWTISNTGELFF; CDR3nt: TGCGCCAGCAGCCAATGGACAATTTCGAACACCGGGGAGCTGTTTTTT
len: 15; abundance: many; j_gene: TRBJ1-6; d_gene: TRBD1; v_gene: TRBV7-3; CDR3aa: CASSSGTGRNSPLHF; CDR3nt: TGTGCCAGCAGCTCAGGGACAGGGCGAAATTCACCCCTCCACTTT
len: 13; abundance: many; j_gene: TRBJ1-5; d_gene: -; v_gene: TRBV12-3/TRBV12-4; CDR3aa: CASSYSGHQPQHF; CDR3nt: TGTGCCAGCAGTTATTCCGGGCATCAGCCCCAGCATTTT
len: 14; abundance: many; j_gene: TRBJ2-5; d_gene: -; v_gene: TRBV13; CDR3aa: CASSLGVSQETQYF; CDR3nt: TGTGCCAGCAGCTTAGGGGTCTCCCAAGAGACCCAGTACTTC
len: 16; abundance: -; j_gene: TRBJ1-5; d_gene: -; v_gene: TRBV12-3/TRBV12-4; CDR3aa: CASSLAGWALNQPQHF; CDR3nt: TGTGCCAGCAGTTTAGCTGGGTGGGCCCTCAATCAGCCCCAGCATTTT
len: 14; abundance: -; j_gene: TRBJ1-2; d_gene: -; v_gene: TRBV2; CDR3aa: CASSAPGGDYGYTF; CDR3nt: TGTGCCAGCAGTGCCCCGGGAGGAGACTATGGCTACACCTTC
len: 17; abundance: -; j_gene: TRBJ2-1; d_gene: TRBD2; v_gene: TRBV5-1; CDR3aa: CASSRSTSGDSYNEQFF; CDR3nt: TGCGCCAGCAGCCGATCGACTAGCGGGGACTCCTACAATGAGCAGTTCTTC
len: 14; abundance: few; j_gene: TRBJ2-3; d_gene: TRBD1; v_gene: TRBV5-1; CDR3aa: CASSTQGAGDTQYF; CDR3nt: TGCGCCAGCAGCACACAGGGGGCGGGAGATACGCAGTATTTT
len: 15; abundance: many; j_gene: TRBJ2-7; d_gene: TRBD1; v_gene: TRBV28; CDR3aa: CASSLRQGAEDEQYF; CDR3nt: TGTGCCAGCAGTTTAAGACAGGGGGCTGAAGACGAGCAGTACTTC
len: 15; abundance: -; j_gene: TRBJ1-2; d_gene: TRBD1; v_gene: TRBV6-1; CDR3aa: CASSARQGLGYGYTF; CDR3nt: TGTGCCAGCAGTGCCCGACAGGGGCTAGGATATGGCTACACCTTC
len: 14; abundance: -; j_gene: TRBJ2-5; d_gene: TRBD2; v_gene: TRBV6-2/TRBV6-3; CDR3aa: CASRRSGDQETQYF; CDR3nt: TGTGCCAGCAGGCGAAGCGGGGACCAAGAGACCCAGTACTTC
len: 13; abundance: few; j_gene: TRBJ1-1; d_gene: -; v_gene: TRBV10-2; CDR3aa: CASDLTGNTEAFF; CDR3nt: TGCGCCAGCGATTTGACGGGGAACACTGAAGCCTTCTTT
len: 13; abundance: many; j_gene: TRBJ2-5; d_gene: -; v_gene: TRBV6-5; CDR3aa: CASSSARRGTQYF; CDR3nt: TGTGCCAGCAGTTCGGCTAGGCGGGGGACCCAGTACTTC
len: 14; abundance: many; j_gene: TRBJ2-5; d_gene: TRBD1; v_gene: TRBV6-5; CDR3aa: CASSYTQGEETQYF; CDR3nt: TGTGCCAGCAGTTACACACAGGGGGAAGAGACCCAGTACTTC
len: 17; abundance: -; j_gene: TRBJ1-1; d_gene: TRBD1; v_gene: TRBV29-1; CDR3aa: CSVTTEDRVRRNTEAFF; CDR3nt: TGCAGCGTTACTACAGAAGACAGGGTAAGGAGGAACACTGAAGCTTTCTTT
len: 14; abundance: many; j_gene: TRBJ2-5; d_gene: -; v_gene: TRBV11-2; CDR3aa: CASSLVVNQETQYF; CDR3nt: TGTGCCAGCAGCTTAGTAGTCAACCAAGAGACCCAGTACTTC
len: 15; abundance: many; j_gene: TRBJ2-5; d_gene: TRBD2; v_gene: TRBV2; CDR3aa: CASSETSGGGETQYF; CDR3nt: TGTGCCAGCAGTGAAACTAGCGGGGGGGGAGAGACCCAGTACTTC
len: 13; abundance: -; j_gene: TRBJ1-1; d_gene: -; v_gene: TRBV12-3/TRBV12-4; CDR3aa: CASSSTEMRGAFF; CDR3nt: TGTGCCAGCAGTTCGACAGAAATGAGGGGAGCTTTCTTT
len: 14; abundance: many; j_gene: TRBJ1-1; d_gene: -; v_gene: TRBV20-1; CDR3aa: CSAEGWGQEGEAFF; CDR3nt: TGCAGTGCAGAAGGTTGGGGTCAAGAGGGTGAAGCTTTCTTT
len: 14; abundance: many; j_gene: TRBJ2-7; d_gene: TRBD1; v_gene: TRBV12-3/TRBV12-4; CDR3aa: CASSVRTGSYEQYF; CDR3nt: TGTGCCAGCAGTGTCAGGACAGGATCCTACGAGCAGTACTTC
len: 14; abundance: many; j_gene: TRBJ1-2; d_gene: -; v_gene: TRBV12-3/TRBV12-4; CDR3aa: CASSFGAAWEGYTF; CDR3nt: TGTGCCAGCAGTTTTGGGGCAGCTTGGGAAGGCTACACCTTC
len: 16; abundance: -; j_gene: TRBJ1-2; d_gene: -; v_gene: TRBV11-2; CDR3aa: CASRRTGPDRGSGYTF; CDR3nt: TGTGCCAGCAGACGTACAGGGCCTGACCGGGGTAGTGGCTACACCTTC
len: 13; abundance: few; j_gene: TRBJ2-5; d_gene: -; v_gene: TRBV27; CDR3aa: CASSQRPQETQYF; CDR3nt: TGTGCCAGCAGTCAACGCCCACAAGAGACCCAGTACTTC
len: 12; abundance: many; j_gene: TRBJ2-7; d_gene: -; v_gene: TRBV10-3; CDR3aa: CAISDSDQLKYF; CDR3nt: TGTGCCATCAGTGATTCGGACCAGCTAAAGTACTTC
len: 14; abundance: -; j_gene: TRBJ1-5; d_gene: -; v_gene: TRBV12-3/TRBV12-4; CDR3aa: CASSFSRKEDTQHF; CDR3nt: TGTGCCAGCAGTTTCTCTCGAAAAGAAGATACGCAGCATTTT
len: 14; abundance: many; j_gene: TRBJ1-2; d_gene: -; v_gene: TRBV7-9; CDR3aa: CASSLIQVDYGYTF; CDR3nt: TGTGCCAGCAGCTTGATCCAGGTCGACTATGGCTACACCTTC
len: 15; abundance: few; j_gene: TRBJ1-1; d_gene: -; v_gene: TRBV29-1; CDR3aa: CSVEEVGRLNTEAFF; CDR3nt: TGCAGCGTTGAAGAGGTAGGCAGACTGAACACTGAAGCTTTCTTT
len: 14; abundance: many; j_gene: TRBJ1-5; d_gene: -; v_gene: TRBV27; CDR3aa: CASSRGYSNQPQHF; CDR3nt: TGTGCCAGCAGCCGGGGTTATAGCAATCAGCCCCAGCATTTT
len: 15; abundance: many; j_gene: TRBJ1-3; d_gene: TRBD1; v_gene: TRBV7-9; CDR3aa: CASSSGTAHGNTIYF; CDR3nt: TGTGCCAGCAGCTCCGGGACAGCTCATGGAAACACCATATATTTT
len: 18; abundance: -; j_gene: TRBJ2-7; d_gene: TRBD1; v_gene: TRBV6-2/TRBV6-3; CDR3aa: CASSYFGTGGGPSYEQCF; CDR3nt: TGTGCTAGCAGTTACTTCGGGACAGGGGGCGGTCCCTCCTACGAGCAGTGCTTC
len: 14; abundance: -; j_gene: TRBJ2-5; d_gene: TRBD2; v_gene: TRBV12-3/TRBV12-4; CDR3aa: CASDPERGGETQYF; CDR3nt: TGTGCCAGCGATCCAGAGCGGGGGGGAGAGACCCAGTACTTC
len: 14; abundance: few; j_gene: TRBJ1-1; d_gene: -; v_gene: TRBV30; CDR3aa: CAWSRRVGNTEAFF; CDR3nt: TGTGCCTGGAGTAGGAGGGTAGGGAACACTGAAGCTTTCTTT
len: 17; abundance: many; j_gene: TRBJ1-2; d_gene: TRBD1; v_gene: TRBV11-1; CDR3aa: CASSDRDRGLLTSGYTF; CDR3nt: TGTGCCAGCAGCGACCGGGACAGGGGGCTCTTAACTTCTGGCTACACCTTC
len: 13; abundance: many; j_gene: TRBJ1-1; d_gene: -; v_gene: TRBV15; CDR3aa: CATSRGTESDPFF; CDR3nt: TGTGCCACCAGCAGAGGGACGGAATCCGATCCTTTCTTT
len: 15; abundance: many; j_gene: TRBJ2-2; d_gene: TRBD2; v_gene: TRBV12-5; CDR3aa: CASGLVAGGTGELFF; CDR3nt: TGTGCTAGTGGTTTGGTTGCGGGAGGCACCGGGGAGCTGTTTTTT
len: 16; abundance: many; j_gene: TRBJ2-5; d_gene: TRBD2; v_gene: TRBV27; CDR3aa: CASSETSGGSGETQYF; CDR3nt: TGTGCCAGCAGTGAGACTAGCGGGGGGTCCGGGGAGACCCAGTACTTC
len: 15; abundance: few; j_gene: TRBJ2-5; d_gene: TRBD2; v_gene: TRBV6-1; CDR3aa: CASSRRLAGTETQYF; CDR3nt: TGTGCCAGCAGTCGACGACTAGCGGGGACAGAGACCCAGTACTTC
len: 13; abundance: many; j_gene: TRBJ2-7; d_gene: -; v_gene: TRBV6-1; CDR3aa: CASGGGAGYEQYF; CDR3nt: TGTGCCAGCGGAGGAGGGGCTGGCTACGAGCAGTACTTC
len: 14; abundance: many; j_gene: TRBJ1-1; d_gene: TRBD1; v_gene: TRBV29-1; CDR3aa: CSVDRGLGNTEAFF; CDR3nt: TGCAGCGTTGACAGGGGGCTAGGGAACACTGAAGCTTTCTTT
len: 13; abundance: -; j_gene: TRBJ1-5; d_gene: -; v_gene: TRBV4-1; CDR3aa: CASSPWVDQPQHF; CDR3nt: TGCGCCAGCAGCCCATGGGTGGATCAGCCCCAGCATTTT
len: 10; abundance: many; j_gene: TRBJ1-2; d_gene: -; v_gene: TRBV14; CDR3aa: CASSQESVAF; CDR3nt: TGTGCCAGCAGCCAAGAGTCGGTAGCCTTC
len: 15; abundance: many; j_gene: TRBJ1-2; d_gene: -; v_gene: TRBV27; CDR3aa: CASSSGPARGYGYTF; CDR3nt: TGTGCCAGCAGTTCCGGCCCCGCCAGGGGCTATGGCTACACCTTC
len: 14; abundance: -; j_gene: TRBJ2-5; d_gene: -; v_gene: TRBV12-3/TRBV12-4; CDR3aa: CASSTGRGVETQYF; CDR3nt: TGTGCCAGCAGTACTGGGCGGGGCGTCGAGACCCAGTACTTC
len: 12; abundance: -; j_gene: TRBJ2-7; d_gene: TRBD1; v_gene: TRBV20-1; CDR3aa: CSAMTGAYEQYF; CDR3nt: TGCAGTGCCATGACAGGGGCCTACGAGCAGTACTTC
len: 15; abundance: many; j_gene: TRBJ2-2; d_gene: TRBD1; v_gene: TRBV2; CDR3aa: CASRFRDSNTGELFF; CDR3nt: TGTGCCAGCAGATTCCGGGACAGTAACACCGGGGAGCTGTTTTTT
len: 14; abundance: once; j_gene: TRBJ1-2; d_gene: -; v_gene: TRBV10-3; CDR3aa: CAISESRVEGGYTF; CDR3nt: TGTGCCATCAGTGAGTCAAGGGTCGAGGGAGGCTACACCTTC
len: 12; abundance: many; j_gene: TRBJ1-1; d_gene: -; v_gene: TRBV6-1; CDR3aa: CASSKRGTEAFF; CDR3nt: TGTGCCAGCAGCAAAAGGGGGACTGAAGCTTTCTTT
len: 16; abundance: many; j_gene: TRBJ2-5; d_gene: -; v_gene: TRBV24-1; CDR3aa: CATSIGRASSQETQYF; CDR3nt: TGTGCCACCAGTATCGGCAGGGCCTCTTCCCAAGAGACCCAGTACTTC
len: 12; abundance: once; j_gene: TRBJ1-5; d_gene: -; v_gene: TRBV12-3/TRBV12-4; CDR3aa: CPSSESPWPQHF; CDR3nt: TGTCCCAGCAGTGAAAGCCCGTGGCCCCAGCATTTT
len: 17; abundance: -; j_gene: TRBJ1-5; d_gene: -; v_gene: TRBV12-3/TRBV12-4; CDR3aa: CASRPGLHPDGNQPQHF; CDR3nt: TGTGCCAGCAGACCGGGACTTCACCCTGATGGTAATCAGCCCCAGCATTTT
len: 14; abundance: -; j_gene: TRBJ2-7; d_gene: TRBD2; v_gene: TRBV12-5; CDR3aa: CASGAAGTSYEQYF; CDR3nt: TGTGCTAGTGGAGCAGCGGGGACCTCCTACGAGCAGTACTTC
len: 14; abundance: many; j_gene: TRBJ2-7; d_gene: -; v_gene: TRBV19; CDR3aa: CASSSGLQTYEQYF; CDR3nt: TGTGCCAGTAGTTCGGGACTTCAAACCTACGAGCAGTACTTC
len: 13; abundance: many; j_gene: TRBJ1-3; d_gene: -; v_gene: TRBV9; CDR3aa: CASSVNPGNTIYF; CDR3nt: TGTGCCAGCAGCGTCAACCCTGGAAACACCATATATTTT
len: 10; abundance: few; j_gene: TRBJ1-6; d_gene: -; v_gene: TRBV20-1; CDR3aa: CSARETEIHF; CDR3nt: TGCAGTGCTAGAGAGACGGAAATCCACTTT